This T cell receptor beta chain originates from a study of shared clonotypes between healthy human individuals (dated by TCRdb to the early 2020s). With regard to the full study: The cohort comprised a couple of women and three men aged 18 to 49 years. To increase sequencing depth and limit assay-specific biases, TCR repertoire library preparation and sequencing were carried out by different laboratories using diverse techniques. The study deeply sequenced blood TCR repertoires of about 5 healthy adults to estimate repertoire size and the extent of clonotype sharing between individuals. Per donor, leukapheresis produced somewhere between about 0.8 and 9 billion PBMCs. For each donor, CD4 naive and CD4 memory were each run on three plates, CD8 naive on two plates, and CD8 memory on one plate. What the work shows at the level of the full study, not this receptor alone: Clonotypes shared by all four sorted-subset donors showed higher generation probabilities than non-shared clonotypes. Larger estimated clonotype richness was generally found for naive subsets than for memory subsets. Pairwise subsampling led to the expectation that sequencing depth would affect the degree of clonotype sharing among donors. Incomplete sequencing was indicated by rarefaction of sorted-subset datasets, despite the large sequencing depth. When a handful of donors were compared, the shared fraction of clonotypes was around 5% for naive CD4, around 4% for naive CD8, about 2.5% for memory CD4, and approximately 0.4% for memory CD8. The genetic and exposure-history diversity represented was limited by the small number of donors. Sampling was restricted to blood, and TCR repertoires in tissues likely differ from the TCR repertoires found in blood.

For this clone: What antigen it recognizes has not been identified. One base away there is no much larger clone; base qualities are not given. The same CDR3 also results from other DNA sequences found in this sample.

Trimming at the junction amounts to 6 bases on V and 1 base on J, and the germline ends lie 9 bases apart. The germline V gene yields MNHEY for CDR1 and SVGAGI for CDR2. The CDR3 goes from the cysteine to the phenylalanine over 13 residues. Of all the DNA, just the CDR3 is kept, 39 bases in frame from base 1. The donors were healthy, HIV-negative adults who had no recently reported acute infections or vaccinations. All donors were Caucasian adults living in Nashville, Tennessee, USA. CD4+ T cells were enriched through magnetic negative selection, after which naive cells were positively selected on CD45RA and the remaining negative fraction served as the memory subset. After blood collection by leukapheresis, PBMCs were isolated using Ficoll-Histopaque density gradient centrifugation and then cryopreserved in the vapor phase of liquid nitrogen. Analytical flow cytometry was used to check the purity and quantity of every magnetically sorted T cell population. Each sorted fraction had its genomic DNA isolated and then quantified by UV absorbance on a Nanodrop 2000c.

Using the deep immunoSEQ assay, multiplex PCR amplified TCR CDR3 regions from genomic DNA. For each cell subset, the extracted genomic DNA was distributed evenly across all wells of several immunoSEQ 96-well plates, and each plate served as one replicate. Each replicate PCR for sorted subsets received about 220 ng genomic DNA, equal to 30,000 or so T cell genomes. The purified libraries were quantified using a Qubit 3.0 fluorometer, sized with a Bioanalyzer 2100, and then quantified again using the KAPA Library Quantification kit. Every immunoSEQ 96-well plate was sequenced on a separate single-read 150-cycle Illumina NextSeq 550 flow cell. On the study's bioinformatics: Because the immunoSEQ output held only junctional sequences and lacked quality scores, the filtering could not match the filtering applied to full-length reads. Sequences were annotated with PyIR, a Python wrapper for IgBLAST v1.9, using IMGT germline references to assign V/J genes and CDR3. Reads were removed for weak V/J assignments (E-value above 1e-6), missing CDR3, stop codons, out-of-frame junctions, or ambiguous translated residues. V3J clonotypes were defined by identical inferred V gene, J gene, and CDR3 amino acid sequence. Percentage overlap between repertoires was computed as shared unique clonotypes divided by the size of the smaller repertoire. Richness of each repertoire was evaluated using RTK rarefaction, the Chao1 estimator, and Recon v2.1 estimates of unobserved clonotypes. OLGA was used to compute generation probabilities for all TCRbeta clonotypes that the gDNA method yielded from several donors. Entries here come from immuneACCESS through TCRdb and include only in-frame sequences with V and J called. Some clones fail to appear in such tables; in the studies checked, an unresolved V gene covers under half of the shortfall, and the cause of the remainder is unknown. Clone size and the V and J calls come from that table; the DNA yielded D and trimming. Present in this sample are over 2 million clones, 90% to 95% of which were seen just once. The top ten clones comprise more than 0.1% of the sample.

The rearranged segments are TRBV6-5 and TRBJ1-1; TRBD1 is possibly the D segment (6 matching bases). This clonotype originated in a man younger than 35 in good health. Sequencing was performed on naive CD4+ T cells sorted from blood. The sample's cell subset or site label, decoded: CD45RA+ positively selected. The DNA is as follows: TGTGCCAGCAGCAGGACAGCGAACACTGAAGCTTTCTTT. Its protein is CASSRTANTEAFF.